The sequence of this TCR beta chain was determined in a study of human T cells and chemical hapten exposure (dated by TCRdb to about 2021). A note on the overall study: For sensitization, 2% DPC in acetone was applied to an approximately 2 cm by approximately 2 cm area of upper inner arm skin. Patients additionally received weekly therapeutic DPC doses to the scalp throughout the roughly 23-week study period. Patch testing on the upper back used Finn chambers containing 0.01% DPC, with scoring done after 6 days according to International Contact Dermatitis Research Group standards. The mostly female patient cohort included alopecia areata with under or over 50% scalp involvement, alopecia totalis and alopecia universalis. Libraries were pooled for sequencing, and per-sample TCR yields varied mainly because of small differences in library volumes within the pool. In alopecia patients, the study followed how the peripheral blood TCR repertoire changed in vivo over primary and secondary sensitization to diphenylcyclopropenone (DPC), a hapten. Blood samples were taken from patients before sensitization (week 0) and at 2, 6 and about 24 weeks after DPC sensitization. Approximately 28 alopecia patients provided blood for TCR sequencing at one to four time points (pre-sensitization, 2, 6 and 24 weeks). For every blood RNA sample, sequencing covered both the TCR alpha and TCR beta chains.

The time point label of this sample denotes: patch test 1, 2 weeks after DPC sensitization. The label giving this sample's treatment or condition can be read as: therapeutic diphenylcyclopropenone sensitization with weekly scalp DPC. Total RNA was extracted from unfractionated whole blood collected in Tempus Blood RNA tubes. At every patch-test visit, the blood draw took place before the patch test was put on. Patients were considered eligible if aged 18 to 70, diagnosed with alopecia and deemed suitable for DPC therapy, and patients were excluded if pregnant. The CDR3, from cysteine to phenylalanine, totals 17 residues. Kept here is only the CDR3 DNA, which spans 51 bases and is read in frame from base 1. The junction carries 20 bases between V and J, which are trimmed by 6 bases and 1 base respectively. Here is what the overall study found, with its caveats: Because all patients had alopecia, a presumed autoimmune disease, the immune response of the patients might differ from that of healthy individuals. No change with DPC sensitization was found in the number of TCRs above 1 in 1000 frequency, and no evidence of global repertoire structure alterations was found. Patch test score correlated positively with the number of PT1 expanded TCRs, reaching significance at thresholds 8, 16 and 32 but not at 4. Expanded TCRs formed significantly more large CDR3 similarity clusters than pre-sensitization or healthy control sets, consistent with antigen-driven responses. After repeated subsampling, the strength of the expansion versus patch-test correlation and the threshold at which it became significant changed.

About this clonotype: Its antigen target is currently unknown. No much larger clone exists at a distance of one base, and base qualities are not known.

Library preparation used RACE. Instrument on record: NextSeq 500. During library preparation, unique molecular identifiers were attached to individual cDNA molecules so that TCRs could be counted in a quantitative, reproducible way. On the study's bioinformatics: A median of about 89,000 TCRs per sample was observed, with a range of 23,224 to 690,600. The Decombinator software suite was used to annotate V, J and CDR3 in the TCR reads. Every sample was subsampled to the same number of TCRs (28,000) for the PS versus PT1 abundance plots. TCRs were defined as expanded if absent before sensitization and observed at least eight times at the 2-week time point. TCRdb reprocessed the public reads (quality trimming at Q25 with fastp, clone calling with MiXCR) and kept in-frame beta chains. When rows share a CDR3 protein, they turn into one entry using the most common DNA and genes. TCRdb's processing, not the authors' own work, is the source of the V and J calls. In this sample the table shows roughly 34,000 distinct CDR3 sequences, 5% to 7% of which occur a single time. Around 8.4% of the sample is held by the ten biggest clonotypes.

The sequence was collected from a woman aged 25 to 39 with alopecia areata. Some clones in this sample may be carry-over from other donors' samples. The chain couples TRBV12-3 or TRBV12-4 to TRBJ2-3; the D segment may tentatively be TRBD1 or TRBD2, each giving 6 matched bases. Sample: whole blood, taken in connection with sensitization to the hapten diphenylcyclopropenone (DPC). The sequenced DNA: TGTGCCAGCAGCCCGCTAGCCGGGGGCATGGGCACAGATACGCAGTATTTT. This gives the protein CASSPLAGGMGTDTQYF.